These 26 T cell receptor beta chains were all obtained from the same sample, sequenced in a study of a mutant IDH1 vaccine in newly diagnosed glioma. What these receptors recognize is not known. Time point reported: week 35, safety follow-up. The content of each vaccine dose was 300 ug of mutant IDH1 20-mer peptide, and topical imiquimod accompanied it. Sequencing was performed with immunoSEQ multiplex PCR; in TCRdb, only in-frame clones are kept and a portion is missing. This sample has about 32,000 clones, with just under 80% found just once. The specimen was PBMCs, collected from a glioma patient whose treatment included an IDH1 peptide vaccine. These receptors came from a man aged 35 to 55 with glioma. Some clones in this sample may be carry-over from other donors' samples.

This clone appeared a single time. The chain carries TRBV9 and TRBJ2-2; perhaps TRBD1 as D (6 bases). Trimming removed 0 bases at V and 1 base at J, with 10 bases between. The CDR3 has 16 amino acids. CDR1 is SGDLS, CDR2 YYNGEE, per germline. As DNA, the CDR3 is TGTGCCAGCAGCGTAGTTGGGGGCCAGAACACCGGGGAGCTGTTTTTT. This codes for CASSVVGGQNTGELFF. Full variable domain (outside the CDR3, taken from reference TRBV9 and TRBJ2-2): DSGVTQTPKHLITATGQRVTLRCSPRSGDLSVYWYQQSLDQGLQFLIQYYNGEERAKGNILERFSAQQFPDLHSELNLSSLELGDSALYFCASSVVGGQNTGELFFGEGSRLTVL.

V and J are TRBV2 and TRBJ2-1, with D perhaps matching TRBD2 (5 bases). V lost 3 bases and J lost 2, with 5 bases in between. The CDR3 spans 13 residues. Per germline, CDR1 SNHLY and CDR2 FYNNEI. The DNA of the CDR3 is TGTGCCAGCAGTGAGGAGGCCTACAATGAGCAGTTCTTC. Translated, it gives CASSEEAYNEQFF.

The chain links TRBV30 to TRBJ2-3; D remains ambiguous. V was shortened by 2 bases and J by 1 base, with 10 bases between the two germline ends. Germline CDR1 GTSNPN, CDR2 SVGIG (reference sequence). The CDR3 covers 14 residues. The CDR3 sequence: CAWSITGRTDTQYF. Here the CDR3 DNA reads TGTGCCTGGAGTATCACGGGCCGCACAGATACGCAGTATTTT.

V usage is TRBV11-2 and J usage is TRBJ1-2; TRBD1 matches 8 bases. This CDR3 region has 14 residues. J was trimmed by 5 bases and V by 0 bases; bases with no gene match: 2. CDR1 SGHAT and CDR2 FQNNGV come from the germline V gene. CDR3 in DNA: TGTGCCAGCAGCTTAGAGACAGGGGAATATGGCTACACCTTC. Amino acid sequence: CASSLETGEYGYTF.

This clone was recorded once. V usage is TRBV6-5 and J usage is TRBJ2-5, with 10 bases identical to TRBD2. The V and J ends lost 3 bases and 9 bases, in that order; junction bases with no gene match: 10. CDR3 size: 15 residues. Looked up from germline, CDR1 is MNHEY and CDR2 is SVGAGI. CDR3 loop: CASSYQRGGRVSQYF. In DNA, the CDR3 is TGTGCCAGCAGTTATCAGCGGGGGGGCCGGGTTTCCCAGTACTTC.

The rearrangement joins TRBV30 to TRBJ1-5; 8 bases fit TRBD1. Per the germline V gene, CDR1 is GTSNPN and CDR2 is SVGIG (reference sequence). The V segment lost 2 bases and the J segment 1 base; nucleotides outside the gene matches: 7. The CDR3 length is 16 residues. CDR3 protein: CAWSFGQGISNQPQHF. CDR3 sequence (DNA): TGTGCCTGGAGTTTCGGACAGGGAATAAGCAATCAGCCCCAGCATTTT.

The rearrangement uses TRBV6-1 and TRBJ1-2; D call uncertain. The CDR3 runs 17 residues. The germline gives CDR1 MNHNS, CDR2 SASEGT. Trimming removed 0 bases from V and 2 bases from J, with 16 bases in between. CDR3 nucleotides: TGTGCCAGCAGTGAAGCGCTCCTGGGCACCGTAAACTATGGCTACACCTTC. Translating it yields CASSEALLGTVNYGYTF.

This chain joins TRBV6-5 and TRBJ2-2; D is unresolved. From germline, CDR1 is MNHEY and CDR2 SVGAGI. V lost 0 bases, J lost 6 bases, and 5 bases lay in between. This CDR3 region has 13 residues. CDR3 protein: CASSYSKAGELFF. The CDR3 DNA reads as TGTGCCAGCAGTTACTCGAAGGCCGGGGAGCTGTTTTTT.

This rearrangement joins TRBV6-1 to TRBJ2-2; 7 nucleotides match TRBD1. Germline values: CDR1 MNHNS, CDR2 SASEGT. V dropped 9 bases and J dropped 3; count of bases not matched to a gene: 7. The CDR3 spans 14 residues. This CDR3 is CASQTGVHTGELFF. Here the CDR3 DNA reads TGTGCCAGTCAAACAGGGGTGCACACCGGGGAGCTGTTTTTT.

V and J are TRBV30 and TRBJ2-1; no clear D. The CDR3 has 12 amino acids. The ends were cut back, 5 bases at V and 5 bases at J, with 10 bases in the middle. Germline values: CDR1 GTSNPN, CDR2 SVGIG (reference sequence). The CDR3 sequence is CAWGRTNNEQFF. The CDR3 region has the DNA TGTGCCTGGGGACGGACGAACAATGAGCAGTTCTTC.

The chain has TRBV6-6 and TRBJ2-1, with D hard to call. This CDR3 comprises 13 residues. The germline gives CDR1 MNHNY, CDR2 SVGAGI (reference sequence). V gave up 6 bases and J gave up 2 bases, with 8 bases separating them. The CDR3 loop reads CASSPKTYNEQFF. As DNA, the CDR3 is TGTGCCAGCAGCCCCAAAACCTACAATGAGCAGTTCTTC.

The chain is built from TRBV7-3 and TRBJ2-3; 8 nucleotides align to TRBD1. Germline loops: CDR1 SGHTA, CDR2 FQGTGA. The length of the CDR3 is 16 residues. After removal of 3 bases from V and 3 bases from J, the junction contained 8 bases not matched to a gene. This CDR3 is CASSLDRASKTDTQYF. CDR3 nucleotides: TGTGCCAGCAGCTTGGACAGGGCCTCTAAGACAGATACGCAGTATTTT.

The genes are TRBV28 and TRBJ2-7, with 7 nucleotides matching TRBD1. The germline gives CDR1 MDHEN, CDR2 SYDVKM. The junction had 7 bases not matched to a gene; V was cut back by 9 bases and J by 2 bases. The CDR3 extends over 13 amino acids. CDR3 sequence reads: CASLRDSTYEQYF. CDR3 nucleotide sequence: TGTGCCAGTCTCCGGGACAGTACCTACGAGCAGTACTTC.

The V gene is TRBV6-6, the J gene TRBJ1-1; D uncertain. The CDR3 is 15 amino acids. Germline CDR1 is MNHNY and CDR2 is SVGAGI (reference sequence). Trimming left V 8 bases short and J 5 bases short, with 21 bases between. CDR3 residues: CASGSFVGKGTEAFF. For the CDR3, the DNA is TGTGCCAGCGGATCCTTTGTGGGGAAGGGAACTGAAGCTTTCTTT.

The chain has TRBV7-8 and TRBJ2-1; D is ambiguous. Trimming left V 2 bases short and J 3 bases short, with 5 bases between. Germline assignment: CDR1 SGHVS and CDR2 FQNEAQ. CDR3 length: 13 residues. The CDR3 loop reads CASSLSFYNEQFF. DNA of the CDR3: TGTGCCAGCAGCTTAAGCTTCTACAATGAGCAGTTCTTC.

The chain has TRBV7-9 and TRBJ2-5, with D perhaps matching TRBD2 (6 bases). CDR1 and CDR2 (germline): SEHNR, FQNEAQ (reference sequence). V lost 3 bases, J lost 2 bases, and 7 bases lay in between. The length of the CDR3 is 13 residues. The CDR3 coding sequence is TGTGCCAGCAGCTTCGCGGGGCAAGAGACCCAGTACTTC. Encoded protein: CASSFAGQETQYF.

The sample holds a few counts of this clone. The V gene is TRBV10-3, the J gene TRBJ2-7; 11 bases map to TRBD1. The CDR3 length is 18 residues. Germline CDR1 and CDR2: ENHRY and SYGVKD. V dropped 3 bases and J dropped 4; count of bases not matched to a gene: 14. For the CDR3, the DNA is TGTGCCATCAGTGATCTCGGGACCGGACAGGGGGCTTTATACGAGCAGTACTTC. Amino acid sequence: CAISDLGTGQGALYEQYF.

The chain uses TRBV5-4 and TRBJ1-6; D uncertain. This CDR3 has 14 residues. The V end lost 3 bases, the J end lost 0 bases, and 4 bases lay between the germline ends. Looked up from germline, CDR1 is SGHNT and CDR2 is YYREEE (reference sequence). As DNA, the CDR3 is TGTGCCAGCAGCTCGAGCTCCTATAATTCACCCCTCCACTTT. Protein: CASSSSSYNSPLHF.

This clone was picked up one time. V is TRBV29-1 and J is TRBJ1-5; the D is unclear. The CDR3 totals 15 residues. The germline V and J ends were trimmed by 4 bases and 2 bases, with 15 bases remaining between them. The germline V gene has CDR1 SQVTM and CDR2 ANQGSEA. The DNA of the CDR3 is TGCAGCGTTGCCCAAGCCGGTGCGGGCAATCAGCCCCAGCATTTT. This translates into CSVAQAGAGNQPQHF.

CDR3 sequence: CASSYSTRGQGYTF. CDR3 bases: TGTGCCAGCAGTTACTCGACAAGGGGTCAAGGCTACACCTTC. This chain links TRBV6-6 with TRBJ1-2; possibly TRBD1 for D (5 bases). Germline loops: CDR1 MNHNY, CDR2 SVGAGI (reference sequence). Trimming shortened V by 0 bases and J by 8 bases, and 13 bases separated the two germline ends. The CDR3 runs to 14 residues.

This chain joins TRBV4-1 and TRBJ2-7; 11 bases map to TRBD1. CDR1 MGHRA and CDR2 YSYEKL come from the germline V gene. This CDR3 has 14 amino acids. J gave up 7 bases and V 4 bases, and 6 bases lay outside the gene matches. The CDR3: CASSLGQGAKEQYF. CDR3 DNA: TGCGCCAGCAGCCTAGGACAGGGGGCAAAGGAGCAGTACTTC.

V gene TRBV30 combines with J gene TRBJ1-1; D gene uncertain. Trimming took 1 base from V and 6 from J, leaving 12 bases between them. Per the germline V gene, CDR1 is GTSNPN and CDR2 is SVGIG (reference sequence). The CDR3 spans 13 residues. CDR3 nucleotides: TGTGCCTGGAGTGCCCTCCGAGTGGCTGAAGCTTTCTTT. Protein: CAWSALRVAEAFF. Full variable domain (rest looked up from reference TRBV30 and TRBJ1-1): SQTIHQWPATLVQPVGSPLSLECTVEGTSNPNLYWYRQAAGRGLQLLFYSVGIGQISSEVPQNLSASRPQDRQFILSSKKLLLSDSGFYLCAWSALRVAEAFFGQGTRLTVV.

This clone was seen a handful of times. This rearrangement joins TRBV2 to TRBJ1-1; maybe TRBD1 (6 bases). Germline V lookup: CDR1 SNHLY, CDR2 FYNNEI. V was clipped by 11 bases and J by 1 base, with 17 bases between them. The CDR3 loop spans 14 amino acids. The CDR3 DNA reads TGTGCCGGAGGGGGGAACAACGAGAACACTGAAGCTTTCTTT. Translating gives CAGGGNNENTEAFF.

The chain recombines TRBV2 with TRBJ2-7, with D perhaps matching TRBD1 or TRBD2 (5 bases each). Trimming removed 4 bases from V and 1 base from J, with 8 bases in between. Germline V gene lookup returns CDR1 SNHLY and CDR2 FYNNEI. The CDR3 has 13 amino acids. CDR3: CASSGDGSYEQYF. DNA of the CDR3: TGTGCCAGCAGTGGGGACGGGTCCTACGAGCAGTACTTC.

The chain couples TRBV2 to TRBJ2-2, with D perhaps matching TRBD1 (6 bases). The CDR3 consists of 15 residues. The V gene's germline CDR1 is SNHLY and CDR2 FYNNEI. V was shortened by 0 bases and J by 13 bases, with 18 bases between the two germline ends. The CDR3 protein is CASSEAQQGESRLFF. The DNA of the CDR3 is TGTGCCAGCAGTGAAGCGCAACAGGGAGAAAGTCGGCTGTTTTTT.

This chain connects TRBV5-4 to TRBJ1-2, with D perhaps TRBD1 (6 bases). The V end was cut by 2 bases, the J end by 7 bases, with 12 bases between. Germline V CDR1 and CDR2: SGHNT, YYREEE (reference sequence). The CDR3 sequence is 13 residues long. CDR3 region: CASSFWGAGGYTF. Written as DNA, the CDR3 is TGTGCCAGCAGCTTCTGGGGGGCGGGTGGCTACACCTTC.